This T cell receptor beta chain derives from a study of technical replicates of blood from a few donors. The CDR3 runs to 15 residues. Trimming shortened V by 0 bases and J by 0 bases, and 9 bases separated the two germline ends. Per the germline V gene, CDR1 is SGHRS and CDR2 is YFSETQ. The repertoire was sequenced with immunoSEQ multiplex PCR; TCRdb's copy has only in-frame clones and lacks some. The sample shows more than 70,000 clones, around 97% of them seen only once. V gene TRBV5-1 combines with J gene TRBJ1-2, with no clear D. Sequenced material: T cells isolated from PBMCs. The clonotype comes from a human donor in good health. For the CDR3, the DNA is TGCGCCAGCAGCTTGGGTTCAATAGCTAACTATGGCTACACCTTC. Its protein is CASSLGSIANYGYTF.